This TCR beta chain appears in the sequencing data of a study of blood T cell repertoires in COVID-19. Overall study: The United States, Italy and Spain supplied acute and convalescent COVID-19 samples. The analysed material was cDNA or gDNA that came from T cells, B-cell-depleted T cells, or PBMCs.

Methods used by the authors: The assay estimated nucleated cells by amplifying reference gene primers. Libraries were prepared by immunoSEQ multiplex PCR; TCRdb keeps only in-frame clonotypes and omits some of them. That table furnishes V, J and clone size, whereas the DNA furnished D and trimming. This repertoire shows 60,000 to 85,000 clones, 79% found once; its top ten account for 6.3%. CDR3 length: 16 amino acids. Trimming shortened V by 2 bases and J by 0 bases, and 15 bases separated the two germline ends. Germline V CDR1 and CDR2: SGHDT, YYEEEE. Material for sequencing was peripheral blood. The sequence was obtained from a woman aged 55-70 years with acute or convalescent COVID-19. The chain employs TRBV5-6 and TRBJ2-7; D possibly corresponds to TRBD1 (5 bases). CDR3 DNA sequence: TGTGCCAGCAGCTTTCGCGCGGACATATCCTCCTACGAGCAGTACTTC. Its translation is CASSFRADISSYEQYF.